This TCR beta chain appears in the sequencing data of a study of blood T cell repertoires in COVID-19. The sample holds many counts of this clone. The germline CDR1 and CDR2 sequences are SGHVS and FQNEAQ. The length of the CDR3 is 14 residues. The germline V and J ends were trimmed by 5 bases and 5 bases, with 12 bases remaining between them. Only in-frame clones appear in the TCRdb table, and some are missing; sequencing was by immunoSEQ multiplex PCR. The sample lists under 200,000 clones, 85% occurring once. This clonotype was obtained from a woman aged 60-75 years with COVID-19, enrolled during active disease. Sequenced: peripheral blood. This chain links TRBV7-8 with TRBJ2-2; TRBD1 is a possible D gene (5 bases). The CDR3 DNA reads TGTGCCAGCAGCGCCTTTAGGGGTACCGGGGAGCTGTTTTTT. Translating gives CASSAFRGTGELFF.